The source of this T cell receptor beta chain is a study of cytomegalovirus exposure and HLA in healthy donors. Study-level results: Within a later analysis, the majority of CMV-associated TCR beta chains appeared HLA-restricted. In vitro data verified a few CMV-associated chains as specific for CMV antigens. It was reported that the classifier diagnosed cytomegalovirus status with high specificity and sensitivity in both the original and validation cohorts. After further analysis at a later stage, some 15,000 TCR beta sequences were associated with HLA alleles at 0.05 false discovery rate.

As for this clone: What it binds is unknown.

Vbeta (60) and Jbeta (13) primers were used in the PCR. Sequenced by immunoSEQ multiplex PCR; TCRdb stores in-frame clones only, minus some. Of 150,000 or so clones in the sample, roughly three quarters were seen once. The CDR3 has 14 amino acids. Between the trimmed V and J ends, which lost 5 bases and 4 bases, there was a span of 14 bases. In germline, CDR1 is MNHEY, CDR2 SVGAGI. The chain combines TRBV6-5 with TRBJ1-2; D is possibly TRBD1 (5 bases). Specimen: PBMCs. The receptor was isolated from a man in his thirties or forties in good health and CMV-seropositive. The CDR3 sequence is CASSPRQQIYGYTF. CDR3 nucleotides: TGTGCCAGCAGTCCAAGACAGCAGATCTATGGCTACACCTTC.